This TCR beta chain was recovered during a study of cytomegalovirus exposure and HLA in healthy donors. The study's findings and limits: Later on, an analysis found that several of the most significant clusters appeared to be linked to common viral pathogens, which included parvovirus B19. According to an earlier analysis, most TCR beta V segments yielded productive rearrangements about 87% or about 30% of the time.

The PCR made use of 60 Vbeta and 13 Jbeta primers. Clones were sequenced by immunoSEQ multiplex PCR, and TCRdb holds only the in-frame ones, with some missing. The sample gives about 210,000 clones, nearly 80% of which show up once; approximately 2% is in the top ten. On this clone: The antigen is not known.

Germline V gene data show CDR1 as SGHAT and CDR2 as FQDESV (reference sequence). V lost 1 base, J lost 12 bases, and 18 bases stayed unmatched. CDR3 length equals 18 residues. The sequenced sample was PBMCs. This sequence joins TRBV11-1 and TRBJ2-1; 10 nucleotides agree with TRBD2. This receptor was taken from a male donor in good health and CMV-seronegative. CDR3 protein: CASSLGLAGPGGNIRQFF. The CDR3 coding sequence is TGTGCCAGCAGCTTAGGACTAGCGGGCCCTGGTGGAAACATTCGGCAGTTCTTC.